These T cell receptor beta chains were read from a single sample in a study of blood T cell repertoires in COVID-19. Clones were sequenced by immunoSEQ multiplex PCR, and TCRdb holds only the in-frame ones, with some missing. The repertoire holds about 110,000 clones, with about 87% as singletons. The sample taken for sequencing was peripheral blood. The source is a woman aged 50 to 65 with acute or convalescent COVID-19. Each CDR3 is given with its conserved first and last residue. Fields, in order: V gene, J gene, CDR3 protein.

>TRBV11-2|TRBJ1-5
CASSLGQGGQPQHF
>TRBV24-1|TRBJ2-3
CATSDSASGGYTTDTQYF
>TRBV28|TRBJ1-5
CASSSPLPGHDQPQHF
>TRBV19|TRBJ1-1
CASSNNIWDYSTEAFF
>TRBV28|TRBJ2-1
CASSLDSSSYNEQFF
>TRBV19|TRBJ1-2
CASSIDRGASYGYTF
>TRBV6-6|TRBJ1-1
CASGPVVVEGAFF
>TRBV15|TRBJ2-1
CATSRSSPSGLAYNEQFF
>TRBV30|TRBJ2-1
CAAQGGLAAPNEQFF
>TRBV5-1|TRBJ1-2
CASSWKTGGEGGYTF
>TRBV5-6|TRBJ1-2
CASSFGRGLGGYTF
>TRBV7-9|TRBJ1-2
CASSSPDRARDGYTF
>TRBV4-1|TRBJ1-5
CASSQAPGQRSNQPQHF
>TRBV11-2|TRBJ2-3
CASSLTGVMHTQYF
>TRBV12-5|TRBJ1-6
CATNRGDSYNSPLHF
>TRBV28|TRBJ1-5
CASSSQGWGSQPQHF
>TRBV29-1|TRBJ2-1
CSAEDYSYNEQFF
>TRBV30|TRBJ1-1
CAWSIPTRAFF
>TRBV2|TRBJ2-1
CASNINIQYNEQFF
>TRBV5-1|TRBJ1-5
CASSSDGQGRGNQPQHF
>TRBV4-1|TRBJ1-2
CASSRETGSVYGYTF
>TRBV29-1|TRBJ2-5
CSAGTTQETQYF
>TRBV12-3/TRBV12-4|TRBJ2-7
CASSLDRYEQYF
>TRBV29-1|TRBJ1-1
CSATGGLDTEAFF
>TRBV2|TRBJ1-5
CASSEQGSNQPQHF
>TRBV4-3|TRBJ2-2
CAINRDNANTGELFF
>TRBV30|TRBJ1-1
CAWSAGINTEAFF
>TRBV27|TRBJ1-4
CASSLVGGGTGGYEKLFF
>TRBV6-1|TRBJ1-1
CASSVHRSTLNTEAFF
>TRBV28|TRBJ1-4
CASSSLDSSNEKLFF
>TRBV7-9|TRBJ1-4
CASSPRQGGEKLFF
>TRBV7-8|TRBJ2-2
CASSPKAGRITGELFF
>TRBV29-1|TRBJ2-5
CSYGGRGLVGGETQYF
>TRBV19|TRBJ1-1
CASSATGGGWTEAFF
>TRBV11-1|TRBJ1-3
CASSQPFSSGNTIYF
>TRBV11-2|TRBJ1-1
CASSLQGGFRTEAFF
>TRBV27|TRBJ2-7
CASSIRFEGISYEQYF
>TRBV5-1|TRBJ2-7
CASSLGLAGGYEQYF
>TRBV3-1/TRBV3-2|TRBJ2-2
CASSQGLNTGELFF
>TRBV3-1/TRBV3-2|TRBJ2-5
CASSPGWSGLAGAETQYF
>TRBV4-1|TRBJ1-5
CASSHLGTGPSNQPQHF
>TRBV7-2|TRBJ2-5
CASSLQGAEGETQYF
>TRBV4-1|TRBJ1-3
CASSPIPGTFGNTIYF
>TRBV6-5|TRBJ2-1
CASNWIAASYNEQFF
>TRBV6-5|TRBJ1-1
CASSKQGANTEAFF
>TRBV28|TRBJ1-1
CASSIGVTVGFGEAFF
>TRBV25-1|TRBJ2-1
CASRGGHEQFF
>TRBV27|TRBJ1-6
CASSLQGHNSPLHF
>TRBV4-3|TRBJ2-5
CASSPAPMTQETQYF
>TRBV6-1|TRBJ1-1
CASSEEGGRVGRTEAFF
>TRBV5-4|TRBJ2-3
CASRTSGSTDTQYF
>TRBV7-8|TRBJ2-1
CASSSLRWQGAYNEQFF
>TRBV28|TRBJ1-5
CASRLTVNQPQHF
>TRBV28|TRBJ2-1
CASSSPGQGYYNEQFF
>TRBV3-1/TRBV3-2|TRBJ2-3
CASSQVADNSDTDTQYF
>TRBV13|TRBJ2-3
CASTIGDTQYF
>TRBV19|TRBJ1-1
CASKWTEGTEAFF
>TRBV10-3|TRBJ2-2
CAINPDRGTPNTGELFF